The T cell receptor beta chain under discussion was sequenced for a study of vaccination and CD4 T cells after COVID-19. The CDR3 runs to 15 residues. The V end lost 3 bases, the J end lost 0 bases, and 9 bases lay between the germline ends. Germline-derived CDR1 and CDR2 are SEHNR and FQNEAQ (reference sequence). Notes on this clonotype: Its specificity is not known.

Cultured CD4+ T-cell DNA underwent Oncomine TCR Beta short-read sequencing. Using the QIAamp micro DNA kit, genomic DNA was extracted from the CD4+ T cells that had been cultured. One entry per CDR3 protein results from TCRdb running MiXCR on the PCR reads. Of fewer than 9,500 distinct CDR3 sequences in the sample, roughly 69% were seen once. Treatment defined: roughly 10-day PBMC culture with coronavirus spike peptide pools or control peptides (ViraFEST assay). Material: CD4+ T cells from blood, cultured in vitro. This TCR was recovered from a human donor who had recovered from COVID-19. The V gene is TRBV7-9, the J gene TRBJ2-1; D is uncertain. This CDR3 reads CASSLVGVSYNEQFF. CDR3 DNA sequence: TGTGCCAGCAGCTTGGTGGGTGTCTCCTACAATGAGCAGTTCTTC.